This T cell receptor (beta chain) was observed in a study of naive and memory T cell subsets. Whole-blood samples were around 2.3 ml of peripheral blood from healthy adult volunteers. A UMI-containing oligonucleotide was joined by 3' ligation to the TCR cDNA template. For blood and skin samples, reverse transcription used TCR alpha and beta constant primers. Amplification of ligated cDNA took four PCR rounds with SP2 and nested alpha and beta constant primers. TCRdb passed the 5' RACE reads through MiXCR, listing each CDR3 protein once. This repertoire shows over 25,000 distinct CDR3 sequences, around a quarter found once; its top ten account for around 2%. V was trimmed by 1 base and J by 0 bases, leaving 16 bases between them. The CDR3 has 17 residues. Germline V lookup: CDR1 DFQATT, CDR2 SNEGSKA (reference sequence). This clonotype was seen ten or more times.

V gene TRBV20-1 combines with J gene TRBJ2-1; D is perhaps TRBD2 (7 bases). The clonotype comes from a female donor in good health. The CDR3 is CSARAKGGGRSYNEQFF. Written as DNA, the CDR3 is TGCAGTGCTAGAGCGAAGGGGGGGGGTCGCTCCTACAATGAGCAGTTCTTC.